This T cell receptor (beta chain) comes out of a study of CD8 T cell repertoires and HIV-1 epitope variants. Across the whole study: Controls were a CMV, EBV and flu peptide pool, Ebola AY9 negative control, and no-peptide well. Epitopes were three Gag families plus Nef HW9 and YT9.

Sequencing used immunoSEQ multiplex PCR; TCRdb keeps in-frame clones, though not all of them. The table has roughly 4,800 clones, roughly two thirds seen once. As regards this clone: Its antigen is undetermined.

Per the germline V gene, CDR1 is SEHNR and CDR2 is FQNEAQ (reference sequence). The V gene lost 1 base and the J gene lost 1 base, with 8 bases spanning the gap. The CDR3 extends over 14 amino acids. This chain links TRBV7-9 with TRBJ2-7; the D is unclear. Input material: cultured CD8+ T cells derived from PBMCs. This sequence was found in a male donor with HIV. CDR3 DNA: TGTGCCAGCAGCTTAGGAGAAGGGTCCTACGAGCAGTACTTC. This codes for CASSLGEGSYEQYF.